This T cell receptor beta chain was retrieved from a study of persistence of HIV-infected CD4 T cells. Looking at the study overall: A median of 8 years of suppressive ART preceded sampling. Findings and caveats of the study: Bulk TCR data could not be restricted to HIV-1-infected CMV-responding cells. Degenerate expanded CDR3beta sequences were enriched among CMV- and Gag-responding cells.

CDR1 is SGHRS, CDR2 YFSETQ, per germline. The CDR3 length is 15 residues. Trimming pared 3 bases from V and 0 bases from J, leaving 11 bases between. Overlapping HIV-1 Gag 15-mer peptides at approximately 1 ug per peptide per mL were used. Memory cells lacking CD40L and CD69 with high CD45RO were sorted. The libraries were made with immunoSEQ version 4 in survey mode. Genomic DNA was diluted to 9 to 10 ng/uL, up to 1 ug per sample. Measured with immunoSEQ multiplex PCR; TCRdb has only the in-frame clones, and not every one. Seen here are roughly 60,000 clones, just under 75% observed once, and the top ten hold roughly 1.7%. Note on this clone: Its specificity is unknown.

The sample here was CD4+ T cells sorted from PBMCs after approximately 18-hour stimulation, taken from a patient who received antiretroviral therapy. The rearrangement joins TRBV5-1 to TRBJ2-3, with D hard to call. This clonotype was obtained from an adult man with HIV who was CMV-seropositive. The CDR3 protein is CASSSDGRSTDTQYF. The CDR3 region has the DNA TGCGCCAGCAGCTCAGACGGCAGAAGCACAGATACGCAGTATTTT.